This T cell receptor (beta chain) stems from a study of OX40 agonist ivuxolimab in advanced cancers. As for the study in general: Patients' therapy was ivuxolimab, an antibody that acts as an agonist of OX40 (CD134).

At baseline, cycle 4 day 1, and cycle 7 day 1, blood was sampled. The CDR3 runs to 16 residues. The V end was cut by 3 bases, the J end by 3 bases, with 18 bases between. CDR1 SGDLS and CDR2 YYNGEE come from the germline V gene. Produced via immunoSEQ multiplex PCR; TCRdb's table is partial and in-frame only. Of tens of thousands of clones detected, about nine tenths appear once; the ten largest clones hold around 0.51%. The genes are TRBV9 and TRBJ1-2, with D maybe TRBD1 (6 bases). The sample in question was CD4+ or CD8+ T cells sorted from blood, obtained in a trial of the OX40 agonist ivuxolimab. The source is an adult with an advanced solid tumor such as melanoma, head and neck, liver or kidney cancer. The CDR3 protein is CASSAQPRQGHYGYTF. The CDR3 DNA reads as TGTGCCAGCAGCGCCCAGCCCCGGCAGGGGCACTATGGCTACACCTTC.